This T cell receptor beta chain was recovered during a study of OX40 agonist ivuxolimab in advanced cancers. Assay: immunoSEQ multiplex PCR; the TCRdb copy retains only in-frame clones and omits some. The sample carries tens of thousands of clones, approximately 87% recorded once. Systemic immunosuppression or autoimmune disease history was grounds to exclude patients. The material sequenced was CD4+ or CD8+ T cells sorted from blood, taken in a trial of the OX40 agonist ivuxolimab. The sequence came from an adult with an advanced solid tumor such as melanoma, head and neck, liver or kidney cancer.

CDR3 protein: CASSSDKTVYNEQFF. The CDR3 DNA reads TGTGCCAGCAGCTCGGACAAGACTGTCTACAATGAGCAGTTCTTC. This chain links TRBV4-2 with TRBJ2-1, with D perhaps TRBD1 (5 bases). From germline, CDR1 is LGHNA and CDR2 YNFKEQ. Trimming stripped 5 bases from V and 3 bases from J, with 14 bases between. This CDR3 is 15 amino acids long.